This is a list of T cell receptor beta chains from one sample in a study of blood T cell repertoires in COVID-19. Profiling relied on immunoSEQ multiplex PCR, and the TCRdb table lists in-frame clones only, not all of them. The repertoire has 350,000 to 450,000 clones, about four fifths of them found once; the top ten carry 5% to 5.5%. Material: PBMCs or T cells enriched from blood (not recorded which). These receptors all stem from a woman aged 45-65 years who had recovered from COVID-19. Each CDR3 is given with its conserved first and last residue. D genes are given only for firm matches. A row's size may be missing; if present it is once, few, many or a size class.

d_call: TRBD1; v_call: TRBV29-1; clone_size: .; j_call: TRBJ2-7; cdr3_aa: CSASTGTGGAYEQYF; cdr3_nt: TGCAGCGCTAGTACCGGGACAGGGGGCGCGTACGAGCAGTACTTC
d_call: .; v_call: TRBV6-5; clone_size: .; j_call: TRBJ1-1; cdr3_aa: CASRSQGWSTEAFF; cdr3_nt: TGTGCCAGCAGATCGCAGGGGTGGAGCACTGAAGCTTTCTTT
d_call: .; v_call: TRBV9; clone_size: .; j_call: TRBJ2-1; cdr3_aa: CASSVGGLSYNEQFF; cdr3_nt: TGTGCCAGCAGCGTAGGCGGGTTGTCCTACAATGAGCAGTTCTTC
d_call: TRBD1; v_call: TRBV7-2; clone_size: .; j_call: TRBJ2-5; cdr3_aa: CASSYQGTGGETQYF; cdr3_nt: TGTGCCAGCAGTTACCAAGGGACAGGCGGAGAGACCCAGTACTTC
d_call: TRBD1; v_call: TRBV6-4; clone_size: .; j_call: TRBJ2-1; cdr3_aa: CASSPDRAVYNEQFF; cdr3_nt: TGTGCCAGCAGTCCGGACAGGGCTGTCTACAATGAGCAGTTCTTC
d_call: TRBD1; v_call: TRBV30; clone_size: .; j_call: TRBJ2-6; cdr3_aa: CAWIRGRSSGANVLTF; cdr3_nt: TGTGCCTGGATTAGGGGGCGTAGCTCTGGGGCCAACGTCCTGACTTTC
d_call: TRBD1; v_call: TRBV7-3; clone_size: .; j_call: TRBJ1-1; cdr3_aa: CASSLQGGTEAFF; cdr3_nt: TGTGCCAGCAGCTTGCAGGGGGGCACTGAAGCTTTCTTT
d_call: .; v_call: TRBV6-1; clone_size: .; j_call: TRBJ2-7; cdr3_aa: CASSEWDTASYEQYF; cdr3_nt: TGTGCCAGCAGTGAGTGGGACACGGCCTCCTACGAGCAGTACTTC
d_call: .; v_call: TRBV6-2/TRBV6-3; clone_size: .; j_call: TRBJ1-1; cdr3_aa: CASSPQRQMNTEAFF; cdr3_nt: TGTGCCAGCAGCCCCCAACGACAGATGAACACTGAAGCTTTCTTT
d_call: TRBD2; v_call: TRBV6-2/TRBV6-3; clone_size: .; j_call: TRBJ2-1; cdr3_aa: CASSPLRTSGYNEQFF; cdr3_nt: TGTGCCAGCAGTCCCCTACGGACTAGCGGGTACAATGAGCAGTTCTTC
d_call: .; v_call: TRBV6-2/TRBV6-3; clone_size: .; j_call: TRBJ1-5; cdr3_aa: CASSYLQSNQPQHF; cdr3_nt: TGTGCCAGCAGTTACTTGCAGAGCAATCAGCCCCAGCATTTT
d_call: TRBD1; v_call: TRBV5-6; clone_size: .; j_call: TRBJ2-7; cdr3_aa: CASSYARDSYSYEQYF; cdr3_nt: TGTGCCAGCAGCTACGCCCGGGACAGCTACTCCTACGAGCAGTACTTC
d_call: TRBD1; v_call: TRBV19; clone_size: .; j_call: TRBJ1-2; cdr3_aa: CASSIGTGGAAGYTF; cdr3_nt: TGTGCCAGTAGTATAGGGACAGGGGGCGCGGCTGGCTACACCTTC
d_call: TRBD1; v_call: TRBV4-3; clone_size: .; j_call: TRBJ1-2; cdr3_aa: CASSQVQGAGYGYTF; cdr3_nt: TGCGCCAGCAGCCAAGTCCAGGGGGCCGGGTACGGCTACACCTTC
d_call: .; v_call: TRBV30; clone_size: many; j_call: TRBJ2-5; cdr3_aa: CAWSVIGQGGTQYF; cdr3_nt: TGTGCCTGGAGTGTAATTGGGCAAGGAGGGACCCAGTACTTC
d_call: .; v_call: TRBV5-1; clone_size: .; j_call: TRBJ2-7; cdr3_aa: CASSLAHRYEQYF; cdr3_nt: TGCGCCAGCAGCTTGGCCCACAGGTACGAGCAGTACTTC
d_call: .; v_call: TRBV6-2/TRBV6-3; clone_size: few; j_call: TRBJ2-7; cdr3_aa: CASSYAAPSYEQYF; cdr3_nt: TGTGCCAGCAGTTATGCGGCACCTTCCTACGAGCAGTACTTC
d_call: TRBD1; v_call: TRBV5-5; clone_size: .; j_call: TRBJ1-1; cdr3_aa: CASSWGQGVPNTEAFF; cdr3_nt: TGTGCCAGCAGCTGGGGACAGGGGGTCCCGAACACTGAAGCTTTCTTT
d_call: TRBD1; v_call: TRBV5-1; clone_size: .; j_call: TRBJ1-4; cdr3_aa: CASSAGQGATEKLFF; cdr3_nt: TGCGCCAGCAGCGCCGGACAGGGGGCAACTGAAAAACTGTTTTTT
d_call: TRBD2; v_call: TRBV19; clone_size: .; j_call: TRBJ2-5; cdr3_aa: CASSIDPPGSGSVSGVAQYF; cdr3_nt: TGTGCCAGTAGTATAGACCCCCCAGGTAGCGGGAGCGTTTCCGGAGTGGCCCAGTACTTC
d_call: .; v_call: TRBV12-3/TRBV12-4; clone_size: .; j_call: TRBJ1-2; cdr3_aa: CASQQGRYGYTF; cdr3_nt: TGTGCCAGTCAACAGGGTCGCTATGGCTACACCTTC
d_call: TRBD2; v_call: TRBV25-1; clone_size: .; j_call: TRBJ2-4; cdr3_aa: CASSLRGLAGTKNIQYF; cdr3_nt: TGTGCCAGCAGTTTACGGGGACTAGCGGGTACCAAAAACATTCAGTACTTC
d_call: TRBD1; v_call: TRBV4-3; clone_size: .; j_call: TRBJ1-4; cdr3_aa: CASSRTGTGGGKLFF; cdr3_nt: TGCGCCAGCAGCCGCACCGGGACAGGGGGCGGGAAACTGTTTTTT
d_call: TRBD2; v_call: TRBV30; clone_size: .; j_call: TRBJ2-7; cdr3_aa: CAWIPGTSVSYEQYF; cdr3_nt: TGTGCCTGGATACCCGGGACTAGCGTCTCCTACGAGCAGTACTTC
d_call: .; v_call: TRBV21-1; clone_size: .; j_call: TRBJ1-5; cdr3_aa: CASSKDEGEGESNQPQHF; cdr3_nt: TGTGCCAGCAGCAAAGATGAGGGGGAGGGTGAGAGCAATCAGCCCCAGCATTTT
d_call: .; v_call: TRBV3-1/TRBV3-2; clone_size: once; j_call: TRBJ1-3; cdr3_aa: CASSRGGRVTNTIYF; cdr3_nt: TGTGCCAGCAGCCGGGGGGGCAGGGTGACAAACACCATATATTTT
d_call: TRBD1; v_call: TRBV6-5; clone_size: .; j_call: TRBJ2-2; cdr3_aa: CASSSGTANTGELFF; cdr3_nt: TGTGCCAGCAGTTCCGGGACAGCGAACACCGGGGAGCTGTTTTTT
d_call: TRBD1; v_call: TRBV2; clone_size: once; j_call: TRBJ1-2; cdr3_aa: CASGSRTGDYGYTF; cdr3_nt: TGTGCCAGCGGCTCTAGGACAGGTGACTATGGCTACACCTTC
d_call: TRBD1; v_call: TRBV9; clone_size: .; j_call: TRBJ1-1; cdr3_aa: CASSPRPPGQSLGTEAFF; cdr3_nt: TGTGCCAGCAGCCCTCGCCCCCCGGGACAGTCTCTTGGGACTGAAGCTTTCTTT
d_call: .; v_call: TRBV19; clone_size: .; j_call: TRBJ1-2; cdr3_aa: CASSFGEEFGGYTF; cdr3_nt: TGTGCCAGTAGTTTTGGGGAGGAATTTGGAGGCTACACCTTC
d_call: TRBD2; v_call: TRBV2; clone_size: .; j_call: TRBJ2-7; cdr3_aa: CASSEAQVAGLSYEQYF; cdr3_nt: TGTGCCAGCAGTGAAGCGCAAGTAGCGGGTCTTTCCTACGAGCAGTACTTC
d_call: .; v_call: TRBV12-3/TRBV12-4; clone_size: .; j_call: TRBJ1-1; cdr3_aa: CASSQRDEAFF; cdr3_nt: TGTGCCAGCAGTCAGAGGGATGAAGCTTTCTTT
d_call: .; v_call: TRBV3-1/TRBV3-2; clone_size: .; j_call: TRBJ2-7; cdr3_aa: CASSPSPGVAHEQYF; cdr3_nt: TGTGCCAGCAGCCCTTCCCCGGGTGTAGCCCACGAGCAGTACTTC
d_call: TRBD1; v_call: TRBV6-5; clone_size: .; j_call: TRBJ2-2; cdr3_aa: CASSFKTGVNTGELFF; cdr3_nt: TGTGCCAGCAGTTTTAAGACAGGGGTTAACACCGGGGAGCTGTTTTTT
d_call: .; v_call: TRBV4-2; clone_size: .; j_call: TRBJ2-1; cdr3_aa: CASRDLAHDEQFF; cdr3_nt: TGTGCCAGCAGAGATCTAGCCCACGATGAGCAGTTCTTC
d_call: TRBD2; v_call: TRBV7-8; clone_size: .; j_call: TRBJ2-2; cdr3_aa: CASSFIGGGAGELFF; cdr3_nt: TGTGCCAGCAGCTTTATAGGCGGGGGGGCCGGGGAGCTGTTTTTT
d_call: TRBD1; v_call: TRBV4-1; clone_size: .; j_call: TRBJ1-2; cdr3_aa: CASSQDRGYNYGYTF; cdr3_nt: TGCGCCAGCAGCCAAGACAGGGGGTATAACTATGGCTACACCTTC
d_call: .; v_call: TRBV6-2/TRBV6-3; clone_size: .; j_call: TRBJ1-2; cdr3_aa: CASSYSKGVSGYTF; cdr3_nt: TGTGCCAGCAGTTACTCGAAGGGAGTGAGTGGCTACACCTTC
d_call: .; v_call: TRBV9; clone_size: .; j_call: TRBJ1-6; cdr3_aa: CASSVGQDGGSPLHF; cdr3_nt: TGTGCCAGCAGCGTAGGACAGGACGGAGGATCACCCCTCCACTTT
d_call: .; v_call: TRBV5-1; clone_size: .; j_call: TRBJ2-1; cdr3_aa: CASSLATSSPYNEQFF; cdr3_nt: TGCGCCAGCAGCTTGGCCACTAGCTCCCCATACAATGAGCAGTTCTTC
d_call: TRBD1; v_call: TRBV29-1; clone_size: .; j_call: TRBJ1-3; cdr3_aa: CSVGYRGVSGNTIYF; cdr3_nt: TGCAGCGTTGGGTACAGGGGAGTCTCTGGAAACACCATATATTTT
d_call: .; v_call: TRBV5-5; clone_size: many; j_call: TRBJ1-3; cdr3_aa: CASSFGRGNTIYF; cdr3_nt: TGTGCCAGCAGCTTCGGTAGGGGGAACACCATATATTTT
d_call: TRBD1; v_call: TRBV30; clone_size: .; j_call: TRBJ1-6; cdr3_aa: CAWGTGLNSPLHF; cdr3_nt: TGTGCCTGGGGGACAGGGCTAAATTCACCCCTCCACTTT
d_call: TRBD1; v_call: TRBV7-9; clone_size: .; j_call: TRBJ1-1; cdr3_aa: CASSHPQGARGEAFF; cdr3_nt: TGTGCCAGCAGCCACCCCCAGGGGGCACGTGGTGAAGCTTTCTTT
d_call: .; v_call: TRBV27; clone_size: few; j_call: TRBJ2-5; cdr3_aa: CASRSGWETETQYF; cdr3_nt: TGTGCCAGCAGGTCCGGGTGGGAGACTGAGACCCAGTACTTC